In this sample, the clone carrying this T cell receptor (beta chain) turned up many times. The antigen is not known. The data originate from a study of T-cell memory formation after mild COVID-19. 5'RACE primed at constant segments yielded TCR alpha and TCR beta cDNA libraries bearing sample barcodes and UMIs. Each CDR3 protein gets one entry after TCRdb re-called the 5' RACE reads with MiXCR. Of about 340,000 distinct CDR3 sequences in the sample, 10% to 15% were seen once. The V end lost 3 bases, the J end lost 2 bases, and 8 bases lay between the germline ends. CDR1 SGHTA and CDR2 FQGNSA come from the germline V gene. The CDR3 spans 14 residues. Whole-study findings and limits: Later expanders leaned CD4+, whereas clones that contracted between day 15 and 85 were balanced CD4/CD8.

This sequence was found in a man younger than 35 who had mild COVID-19 (a few samples of this study predate the infection). Cell type and time point are not known. Sequenced input: PBMCs or a T cell subset sorted from them (not recorded which). The V and J genes are TRBV7-2 and TRBJ1-3, with D perhaps TRBD1 (5 bases). CDR3 amino acids: CASSLGVTGNTIYF. CDR3 nucleotide sequence: TGTGCCAGCAGCTTGGGGGTGACTGGAAACACCATATATTTT. The full variable domain, completed using reference TRBV7-2 and TRBJ1-3, is GAGVSQSPSNKVTEKGKDVELRCDPISGHTALYWYRQSLGQGLEFLIYFQGNSAPDKSGLPSDRFSAERTGGSVSTLTIQRTQQEDSAVYLCASSLGVTGNTIYFGEGSWLTVV.